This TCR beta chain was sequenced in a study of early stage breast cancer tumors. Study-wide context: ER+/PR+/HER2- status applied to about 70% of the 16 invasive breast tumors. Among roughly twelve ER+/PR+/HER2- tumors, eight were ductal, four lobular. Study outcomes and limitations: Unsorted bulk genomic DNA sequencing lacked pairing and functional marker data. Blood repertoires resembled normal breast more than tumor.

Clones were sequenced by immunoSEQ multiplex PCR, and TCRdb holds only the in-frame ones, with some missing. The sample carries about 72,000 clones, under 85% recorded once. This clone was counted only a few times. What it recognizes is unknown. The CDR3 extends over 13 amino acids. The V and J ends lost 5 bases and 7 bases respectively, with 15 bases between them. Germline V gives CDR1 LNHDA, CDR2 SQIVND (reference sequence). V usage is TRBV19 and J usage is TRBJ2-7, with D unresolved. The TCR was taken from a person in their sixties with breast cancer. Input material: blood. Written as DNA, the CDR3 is TGTGCCAGTAGTTCGGCTTTGCTGACAGAGCAGTACTTC. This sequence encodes CASSSALLTEQYF.